These T cell receptor beta chains were read from a single sample in a study of Graves' ophthalmopathy and Graves' hyperthyroidism. TCRdb fed the multiplex PCR reads into MiXCR, producing one record per CDR3 protein. The repertoire holds 150,000 or so distinct CDR3 sequences, with approximately 40% as singletons. Sequencing was carried out using peripheral blood. These receptors originate from a man between 25 and 39 years old with Graves' ophthalmopathy. Both conserved end residues are part of each CDR3. D genes are given only for firm matches. Not all rows give a size; the values are once, few, many and, for expanded clones, a class.

d_call,j_call,clone_size,v_call,cdr3_nt,cdr3_aa
NA,TRBJ1-2,NA,TRBV12-3/TRBV12-4,TGTGCCAGCCTAAGGGGAGGTGGCTACACCTTC,CASLRGGGYTF
NA,TRBJ2-5,many,TRBV7-2,TGTGCCAGCAGCTTAGATCGGGGGCCTCAGGGGACCCAGTACTTC,CASSLDRGPQGTQYF
TRBD1,TRBJ1-5,NA,TRBV6-1,TGTGCCAGCAGACAGGGGAAGTATAATCAGCCCCAGCATTTT,CASRQGKYNQPQHF
NA,TRBJ2-4,NA,TRBV12-3/TRBV12-4,TGTGCCAGCAGTACCACAGGTATAGCCAAAAACATTCAGTACTTC,CASSTTGIAKNIQYF
TRBD1,TRBJ2-2,many,TRBV20-1,TGCAGTGCTAGGGGACAGGTTCTCACCGGGGAGCTGTTTTTT,CSARGQVLTGELFF
NA,TRBJ2-5,few,TRBV4-1,TGCGCCAGCAGCCAAGATGGTAAAGGGTTCAGACAAGAGACCCAGTACTTC,CASSQDGKGFRQETQYF
NA,TRBJ2-7,NA,TRBV18,TGTGCCAGCTCACCACCTTCTTCAGGATCTGACGAGCAGTACTTC,CASSPPSSGSDEQYF
TRBD2,TRBJ2-7,many,TRBV12-3/TRBV12-4,TGTGCCAGCAGTCCCGGCGTGGGACTAGCGGGACTCTACGAGCAGTACTTC,CASSPGVGLAGLYEQYF
NA,TRBJ2-7,NA,TRBV28,TGTGCCAGCACGGATCGGGAAAGGTACCCCTACGAGCAGTACTTC,CASTDRERYPYEQYF
NA,TRBJ1-2,NA,TRBV2,TGTGCCAGCAGCGGGGCTAGGGAGGAGTCCTATGGCTACACCTTC,CASSGAREESYGYTF
NA,TRBJ2-5,NA,TRBV12-3/TRBV12-4,TGTGCCAGCAGTTTAGCGCCCGTAGAGACCCAGTACTTC,CASSLAPVETQYF
NA,TRBJ2-5,many,TRBV6-1,TGTGCCAGCAGTGAAGCGGGGCTAGCTCGGGAGACCCAGTACTTC,CASSEAGLARETQYF
TRBD1,TRBJ2-5,NA,TRBV20-1,TGCAGTGCTCCTTGGGACAGCCCACAAGAGACCCAGTACTTC,CSAPWDSPQETQYF
NA,TRBJ2-7,many,TRBV28,TGTGCCAGCAGTTTAGGGACCCTCTTAGAGCAGTACTTC,CASSLGTLLEQYF
TRBD1,TRBJ1-1,many,TRBV20-1,TGCAGTGCTAGAGATGCGGACAGGGTGAACACTGAAGCTTTCTTT,CSARDADRVNTEAFF
NA,TRBJ1-2,NA,TRBV27,TGTGCCAGCAGTTCCGGACGGATTAACTATGGCTACACCTTC,CASSSGRINYGYTF
TRBD1,TRBJ1-2,NA,TRBV6-1,TGTGCCAGCAGCGCCCCGGACAGGGGAGGGTACACCTTC,CASSAPDRGGYTF
TRBD1,TRBJ1-1,few,TRBV7-8,TGTGCCAGCAGCGAACGGACAGGGTCCCTGGTAGCTTTCTTT,CASSERTGSLVAFF
TRBD2,TRBJ2-5,many,TRBV7-8,TGTGCCAGCAGCTTAGCGCCCCGTGGGACTACACAAGAGACCCAGTACTTC,CASSLAPRGTTQETQYF
NA,TRBJ2-5,many,TRBV24-1,TGTGCCACCAGTGATAGAGGGGGTCAAGAGACCCAGTACTTC,CATSDRGGQETQYF
NA,TRBJ1-5,once,TRBV12-3/TRBV12-4,TGTGCCAGCAGTTTAAGGCAGGGGAATAGCAATCAGCCCCAGCATTTT,CASSLRQGNSNQPQHF
NA,TRBJ2-7,NA,TRBV7-2,TGTGCCAGCAGCTTGGGGGGCGGGAGATCCTACGAGCAGTACTTC,CASSLGGGRSYEQYF
NA,TRBJ1-6,many,TRBV27,TGTGCCAGCGGGGGAGGTTATTCACCCCTCCACTTT,CASGGGYSPLHF
TRBD2,TRBJ2-5,many,TRBV7-2,TGTGCCAGCAGCCCCCGGAGCGGGAGGGCCGAGACCCAGTACTTC,CASSPRSGRAETQYF
TRBD1,TRBJ1-2,many,TRBV7-2,TGTGCCAGCAGCTTAGCGACCGGGACAGGGGGTGGCTACACCTTC,CASSLATGTGGGYTF
NA,TRBJ2-7,many,TRBV5-1,TGCGCCAGCGATGAGGGCTCAGGGTACGAGCAGTACTTC,CASDEGSGYEQYF
NA,TRBJ1-1,many,TRBV6-2/TRBV6-3,TGTGCCAGCAGTTCCCCAGGGGAGGCGTCTGAAGCTTTCTTT,CASSSPGEASEAFF
NA,TRBJ2-5,few,TRBV27,TGTGCCAGCAGTTTAAATGCGGGAAGGTGGGAGACCCAGTACTTC,CASSLNAGRWETQYF
TRBD1,TRBJ1-2,once,TRBV6-1,TGTGCCAGCAGTGCGGGACAGGGAAGTACCTTC,CASSAGQGSTF
NA,TRBJ2-7,many,TRBV2,TGTGCCAGCAGTGCGAGAACAGGGGGGGCCTACGAGCAGTACTTC,CASSARTGGAYEQYF
NA,TRBJ2-7,many,TRBV6-1,TGTGCCAGCCGCCAGGGACACTATATCTACGAGCAGTACTTC,CASRQGHYIYEQYF
NA,TRBJ2-2,NA,TRBV19,TGTGCCAGTAGTATAGAAGGGGAAGGGGAGCTGTTTTTT,CASSIEGEGELFF
NA,TRBJ2-7,once,TRBV5-1,TGCGCCAGCAGCTTGGAGGGACGAGTGGCCTCCTACGAGCAGTACTTC,CASSLEGRVASYEQYF
NA,TRBJ1-2,NA,TRBV29-1,TGCAGCGTCGAAAGCATGCCAGGGCATGGCTACACCTTC,CSVESMPGHGYTF
TRBD1,TRBJ1-2,NA,TRBV20-1,TGCAGTGCCAGGAGGACAGGGGGCGCGAGTGGCTACACCTTC,CSARRTGGASGYTF
NA,TRBJ1-2,NA,TRBV18,TGTGCCAGCTCACCGGACTGGAGGGCGGACTATGGCTACACCTTC,CASSPDWRADYGYTF
TRBD1,TRBJ2-7,many,TRBV6-5,TGTGCCAGCAGTTACTCCCCCCCCGACAGGGTAGACGAGCAGTACTTC,CASSYSPPDRVDEQYF
NA,TRBJ2-1,many,TRBV6-1,TGTGCCAGCAGTGGGATCACCGAGAGGGCACTCGATGAGCAGTTCTTC,CASSGITERALDEQFF
NA,TRBJ1-3,NA,TRBV29-1,TGCAGCGTTGAAAGGGGAAACACCATATATTTT,CSVERGNTIYF
NA,TRBJ2-5,many,TRBV28,TGTGCCAGTAGGATAACACTAGGGCCCTCGGAGACCCAGTACTTC,CASRITLGPSETQYF
NA,TRBJ2-7,NA,TRBV28,TGTGCCAGCAGTATCCCGGACTTTCGCTACGAGCAGTACTTC,CASSIPDFRYEQYF
TRBD1,TRBJ2-5,NA,TRBV2,TGTGCCACCGAGACAGGGATCCAAGAGACCCAGTACTTC,CATETGIQETQYF
NA,TRBJ1-1,NA,TRBV6-1,TGTGCCAGCGCGCGCGGGAGGGCAGCTTTCTTT,CASARGRAAFF
NA,TRBJ2-7,NA,TRBV6-1,TGTGCCAGCAGTGAAGCGGGGTACGAGCAGTACTTC,CASSEAGYEQYF
NA,TRBJ1-5,NA,TRBV6-5,TGTGCCAGCATTAAGGGGACCCTGGGCAATCAGCCCCAGCATTTT,CASIKGTLGNQPQHF
NA,TRBJ1-3,many,TRBV7-2,TGTGCCAGCAGCGCGACGGACAGCGGAAACACCATATATTTT,CASSATDSGNTIYF
NA,TRBJ2-5,NA,TRBV27,TGTGCCAGCAGCCACGGAAGGGGTCAAGAGACCCAGTACTTC,CASSHGRGQETQYF
TRBD1,TRBJ2-7,NA,TRBV6-2/TRBV6-3,TGTGCCAGCAGTTACGATGGGACAGCTAAGCAGTACTTC,CASSYDGTAKQYF
TRBD2,TRBJ2-7,many,TRBV28,TGTGCCAGCAGTCCCCGGGCGGGAGGGCCCTACGAGCAGTACTTC,CASSPRAGGPYEQYF